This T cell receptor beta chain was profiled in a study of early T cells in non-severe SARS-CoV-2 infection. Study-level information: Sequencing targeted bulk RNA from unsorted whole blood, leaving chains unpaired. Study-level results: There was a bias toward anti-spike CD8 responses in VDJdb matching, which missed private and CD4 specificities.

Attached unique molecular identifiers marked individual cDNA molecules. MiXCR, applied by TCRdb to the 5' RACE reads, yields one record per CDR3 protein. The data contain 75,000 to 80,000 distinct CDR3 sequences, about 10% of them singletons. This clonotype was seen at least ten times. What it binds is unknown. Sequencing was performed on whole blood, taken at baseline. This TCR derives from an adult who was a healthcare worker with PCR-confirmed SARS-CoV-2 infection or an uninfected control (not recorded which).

CDR3 protein: CASSLSAGGPETQYF. CDR3 coding DNA: TGTGCCAGCAGTTTGTCAGCGGGGGGGCCCGAGACCCAGTACTTC. The V call is TRBV28, the J call TRBJ2-5, with 10 bases matching TRBD2. The CDR3 consists of 15 residues. Germline values: CDR1 MDHEN, CDR2 SYDVKM. V shed 3 bases, J shed 5 bases, and the junction held 6 bases outside the gene matches. The entire variable domain, with the rest obtained from reference TRBV28 and TRBJ2-5, is as follows: DVKVTQSSRYLVKRTGEKVFLECVQDMDHENMFWYRQDPGLGLRLIYFSYDVKMKEKGDIPEGYSVSREKKERFSLILESASTNQTSMYLCASSLSAGGPETQYFGPGTRLLVL.